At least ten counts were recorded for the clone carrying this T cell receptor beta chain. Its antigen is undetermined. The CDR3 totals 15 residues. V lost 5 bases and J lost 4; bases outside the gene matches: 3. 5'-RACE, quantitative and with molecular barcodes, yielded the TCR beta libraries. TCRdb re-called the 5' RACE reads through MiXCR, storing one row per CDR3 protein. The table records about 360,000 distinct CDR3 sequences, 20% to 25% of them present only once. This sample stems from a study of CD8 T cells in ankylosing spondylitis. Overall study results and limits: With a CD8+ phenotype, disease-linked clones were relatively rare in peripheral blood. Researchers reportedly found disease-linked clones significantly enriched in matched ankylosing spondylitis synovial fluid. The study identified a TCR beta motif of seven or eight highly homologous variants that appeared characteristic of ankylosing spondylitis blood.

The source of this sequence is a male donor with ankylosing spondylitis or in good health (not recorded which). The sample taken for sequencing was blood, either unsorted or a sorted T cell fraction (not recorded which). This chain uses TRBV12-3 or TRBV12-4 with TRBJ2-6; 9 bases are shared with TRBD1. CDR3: CASSNRGPGANVLTF. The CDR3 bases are TGTGCCAGCAGTAACAGGGGGCCCGGGGCCAACGTCCTGACTTTC.